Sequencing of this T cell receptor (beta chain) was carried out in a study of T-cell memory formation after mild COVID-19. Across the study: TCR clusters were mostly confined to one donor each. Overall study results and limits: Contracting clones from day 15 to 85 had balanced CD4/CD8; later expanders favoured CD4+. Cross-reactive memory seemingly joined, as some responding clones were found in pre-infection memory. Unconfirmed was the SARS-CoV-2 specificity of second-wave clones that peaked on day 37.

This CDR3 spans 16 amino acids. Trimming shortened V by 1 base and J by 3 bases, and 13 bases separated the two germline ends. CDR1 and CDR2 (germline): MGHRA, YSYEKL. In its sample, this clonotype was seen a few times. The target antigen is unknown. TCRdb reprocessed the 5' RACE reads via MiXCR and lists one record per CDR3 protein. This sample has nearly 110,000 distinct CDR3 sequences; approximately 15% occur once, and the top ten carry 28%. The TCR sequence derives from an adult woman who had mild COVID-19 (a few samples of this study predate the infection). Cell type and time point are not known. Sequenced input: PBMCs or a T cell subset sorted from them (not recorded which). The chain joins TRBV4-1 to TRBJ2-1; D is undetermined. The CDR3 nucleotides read TGCGCCAGCAGCCAAGTAGAGGTGTCAATCTACAATGAGCAGTTCTTC. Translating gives CASSQVEVSIYNEQFF.